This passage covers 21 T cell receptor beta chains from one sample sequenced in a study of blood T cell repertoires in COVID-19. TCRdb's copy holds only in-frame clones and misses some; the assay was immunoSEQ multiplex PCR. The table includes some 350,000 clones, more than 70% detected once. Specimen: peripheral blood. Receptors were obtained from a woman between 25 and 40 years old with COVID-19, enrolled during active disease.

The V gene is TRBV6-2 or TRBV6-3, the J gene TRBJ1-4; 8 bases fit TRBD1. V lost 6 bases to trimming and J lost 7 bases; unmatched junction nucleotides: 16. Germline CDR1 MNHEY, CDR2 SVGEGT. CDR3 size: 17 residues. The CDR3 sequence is CASSRQGLPPRGEKLFF. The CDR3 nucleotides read TGTGCCAGCAGCAGACAGGGGTTGCCGCCTAGGGGTGAAAAACTGTTTTTT.

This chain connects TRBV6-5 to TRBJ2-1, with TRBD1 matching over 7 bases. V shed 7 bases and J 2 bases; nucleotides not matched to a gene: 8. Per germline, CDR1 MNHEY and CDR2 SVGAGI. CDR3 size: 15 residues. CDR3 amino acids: CASTSDRAPYNEQFF. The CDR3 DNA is TGTGCCAGCACCTCAGACAGGGCCCCCTACAATGAGCAGTTCTTC.

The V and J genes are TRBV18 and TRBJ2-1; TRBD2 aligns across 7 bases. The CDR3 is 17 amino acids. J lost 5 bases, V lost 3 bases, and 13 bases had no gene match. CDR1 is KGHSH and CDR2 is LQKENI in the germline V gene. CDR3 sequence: CASSPMIPGGHDNEQFF. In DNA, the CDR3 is TGTGCCAGCTCACCGATGATCCCGGGAGGCCACGACAATGAGCAGTTCTTC.

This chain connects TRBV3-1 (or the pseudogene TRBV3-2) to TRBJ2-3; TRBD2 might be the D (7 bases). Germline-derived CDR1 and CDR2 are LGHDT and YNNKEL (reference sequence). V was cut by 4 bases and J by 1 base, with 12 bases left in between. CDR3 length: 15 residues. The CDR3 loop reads CASSPGGLGTDTQYF. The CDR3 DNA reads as TGTGCCAGCAGCCCGGGGGGCTTAGGCACAGATACGCAGTATTTT.

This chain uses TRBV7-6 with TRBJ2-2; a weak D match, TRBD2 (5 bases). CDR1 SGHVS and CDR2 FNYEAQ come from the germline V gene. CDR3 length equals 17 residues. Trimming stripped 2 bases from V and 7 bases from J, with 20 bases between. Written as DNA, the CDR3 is TGTGCCAGCAGCTTATTTTGGGCCAGCGGCCGTGGCGGGGAGCTGTTTTTT. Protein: CASSLFWASGRGGELFF. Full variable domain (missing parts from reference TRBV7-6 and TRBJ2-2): GAGVSQSPRYKVTKRGQDVALRCDPISGHVSLYWYRQALGQGPEFLTYFNYEAQQDKSGLPNDRFSAERPEGSISTLTIQRTEQRDSAMYRCASSLFWASGRGGELFFGEGSRLTVL.

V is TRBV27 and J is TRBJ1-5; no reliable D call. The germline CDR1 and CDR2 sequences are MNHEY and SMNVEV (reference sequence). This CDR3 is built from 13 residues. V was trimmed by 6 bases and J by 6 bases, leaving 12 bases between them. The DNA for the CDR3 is TGTGCCAGCAGCCTTAGTATGGTTCAGCCCCAGCATTTT. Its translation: CASSLSMVQPQHF.

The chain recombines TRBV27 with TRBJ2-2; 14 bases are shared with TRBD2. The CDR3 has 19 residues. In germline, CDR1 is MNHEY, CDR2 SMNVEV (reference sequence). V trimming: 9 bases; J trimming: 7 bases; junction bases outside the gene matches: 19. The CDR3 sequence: CASSPSWGLAGEVNGELFF. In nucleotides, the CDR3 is TGTGCCAGTTCTCCTTCCTGGGGACTAGCGGGAGAGGTGAACGGGGAGCTGTTTTTT.

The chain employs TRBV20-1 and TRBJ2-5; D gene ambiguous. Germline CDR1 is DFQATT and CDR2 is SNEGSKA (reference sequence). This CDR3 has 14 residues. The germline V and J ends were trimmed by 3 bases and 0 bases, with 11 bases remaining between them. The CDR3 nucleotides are TGCAGTGCTAGTAACTACGGTGACCAAGAGACCCAGTACTTC. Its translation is CSASNYGDQETQYF.

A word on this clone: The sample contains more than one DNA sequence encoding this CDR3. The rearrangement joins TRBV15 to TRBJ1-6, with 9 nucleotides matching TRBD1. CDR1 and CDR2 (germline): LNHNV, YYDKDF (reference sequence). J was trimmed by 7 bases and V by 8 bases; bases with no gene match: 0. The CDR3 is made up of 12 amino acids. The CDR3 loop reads CATGTGNSPLHF. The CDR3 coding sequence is TGTGCCACCGGGACAGGGAATTCACCCCTCCACTTT.

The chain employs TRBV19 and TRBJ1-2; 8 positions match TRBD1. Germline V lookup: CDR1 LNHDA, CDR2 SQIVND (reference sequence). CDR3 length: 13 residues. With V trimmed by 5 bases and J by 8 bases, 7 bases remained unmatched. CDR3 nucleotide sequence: TGTGCCAGTAGTTTGGACAGGGATTACGGCTACACCTTC. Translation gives CASSLDRDYGYTF.

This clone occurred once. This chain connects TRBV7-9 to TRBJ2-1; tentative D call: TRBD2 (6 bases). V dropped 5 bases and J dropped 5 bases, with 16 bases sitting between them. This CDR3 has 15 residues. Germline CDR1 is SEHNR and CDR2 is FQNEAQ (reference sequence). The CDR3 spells CASSQGAGLDNEQFF. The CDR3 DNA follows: TGTGCCAGCAGCCAAGGGGCGGGGCTAGACAATGAGCAGTTCTTC.

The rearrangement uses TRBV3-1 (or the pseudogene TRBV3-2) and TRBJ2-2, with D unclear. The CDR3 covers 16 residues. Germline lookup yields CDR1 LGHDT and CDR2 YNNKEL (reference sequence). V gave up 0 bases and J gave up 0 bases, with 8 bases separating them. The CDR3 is CASSQEFRSNTGELFF. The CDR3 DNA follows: TGTGCCAGCAGCCAAGAATTCCGTTCGAACACCGGGGAGCTGTTTTTT.

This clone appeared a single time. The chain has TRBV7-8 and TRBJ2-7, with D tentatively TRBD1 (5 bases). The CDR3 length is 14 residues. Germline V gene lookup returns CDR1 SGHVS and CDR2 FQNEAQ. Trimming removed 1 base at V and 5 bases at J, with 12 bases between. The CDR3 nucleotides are TGTGCCAGCAGCTTAGATCATGGCAGGGACGAGCAGTACTTC. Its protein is CASSLDHGRDEQYF.

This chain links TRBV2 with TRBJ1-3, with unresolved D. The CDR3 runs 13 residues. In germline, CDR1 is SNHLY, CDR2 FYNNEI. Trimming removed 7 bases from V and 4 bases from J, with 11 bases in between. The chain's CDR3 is CASMSGWGNTIYF. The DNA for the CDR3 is TGTGCCAGCATGTCGGGGTGGGGAAACACCATATATTTT.

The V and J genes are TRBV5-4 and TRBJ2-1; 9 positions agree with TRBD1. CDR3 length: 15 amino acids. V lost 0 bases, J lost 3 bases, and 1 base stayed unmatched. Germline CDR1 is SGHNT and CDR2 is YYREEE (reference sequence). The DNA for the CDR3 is TGTGCCAGCAGCTTGGGACAGGGGGGCTACAATGAGCAGTTCTTC. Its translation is CASSLGQGGYNEQFF.

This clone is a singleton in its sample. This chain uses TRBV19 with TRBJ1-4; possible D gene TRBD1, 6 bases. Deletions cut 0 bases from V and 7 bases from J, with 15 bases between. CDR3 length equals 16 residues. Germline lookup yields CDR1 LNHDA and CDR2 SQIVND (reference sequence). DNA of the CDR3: TGTGCCAGTAGTATAGATCCGCCCAGGGGCGGTGAAAAACTGTTTTTT. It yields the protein CASSIDPPRGGEKLFF.

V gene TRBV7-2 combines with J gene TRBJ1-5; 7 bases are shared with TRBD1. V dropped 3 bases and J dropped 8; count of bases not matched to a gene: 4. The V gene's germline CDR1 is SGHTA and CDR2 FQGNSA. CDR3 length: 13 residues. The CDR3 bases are TGTGCCAGCAGCTTCAACAGGGGTGAGCCCCAGCATTTT. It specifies CASSFNRGEPQHF.

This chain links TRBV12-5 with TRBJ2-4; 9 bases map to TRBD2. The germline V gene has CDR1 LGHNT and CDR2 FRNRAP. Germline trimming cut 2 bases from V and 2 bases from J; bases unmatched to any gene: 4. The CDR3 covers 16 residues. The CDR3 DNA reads TGTGCTAGTGGTTTGAGGCGGGAGGGGTCCAAAAACATTCAGTACTTC. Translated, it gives CASGLRREGSKNIQYF.

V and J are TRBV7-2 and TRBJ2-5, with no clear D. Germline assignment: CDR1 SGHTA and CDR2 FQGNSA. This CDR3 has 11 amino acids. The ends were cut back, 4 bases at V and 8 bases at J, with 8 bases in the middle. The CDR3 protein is CASSSSITQYF. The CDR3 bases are TGTGCCAGCAGCTCATCCATCACCCAGTACTTC.

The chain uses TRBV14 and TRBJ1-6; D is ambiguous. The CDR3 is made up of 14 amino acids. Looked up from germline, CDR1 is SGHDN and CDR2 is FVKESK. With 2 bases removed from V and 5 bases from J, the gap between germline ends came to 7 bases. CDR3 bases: TGTGCCAGCAGCCAACAGGCCCATAATTCACCCCTCCACTTT. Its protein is CASSQQAHNSPLHF.

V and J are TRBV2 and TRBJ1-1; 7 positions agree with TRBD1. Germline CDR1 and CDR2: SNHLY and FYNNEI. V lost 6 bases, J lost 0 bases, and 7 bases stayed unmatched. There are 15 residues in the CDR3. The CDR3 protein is CASRQGSLMNTEAFF. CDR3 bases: TGTGCCAGCAGACAGGGGTCTCTGATGAACACTGAAGCTTTCTTT.